This T cell receptor beta chain was identified in a study of cytomegalovirus exposure and HLA in healthy donors (TCRdb year 2017). Concerning the study at large: In an earlier analysis of roughly 500 of the donors, 250 to 350 Gb of sequence data and about 110 million unique TCR beta sequences from roughly 190 million T cells were reported. The study aimed to test whether signatures of past pathogen exposure could be identified by cataloging public T cell receptors. Approximately 300 gigabases of sequencing data and tens of millions of unique TCR sequences made up an early release that covered fewer than 650 HLA-typed donors. In a later genetic analysis, genome-wide SNP genotypes for about three fifths of the roughly 670 donors were used, and that subset was treated as a discovery cohort. Among around 400 genotyped donors of the cohort, an average of roughly 230,000 unique TCR beta nucleotide sequences was sequenced per donor, of which approximately 18% were non-productive. All discovery cohort repertoires had been generated using a single sequencing platform. Besides the first cohort of 500 to 700 subjects, a separate validation cohort made up of 90 to 150 different subjects was used. The study used immunosequencing to profile the T cell repertoires of around 600 subjects and linked those repertoires to cytomegalovirus serostatus. Among the approximately 400 genotyped donors, more than 70% belonged to the genetic ancestry cluster associated with self-reported Caucasian donors. To study patterns of TCR occurrence, a later analysis re-analyzed previously published TCR beta repertoires from more than 550 donors and added high-resolution HLA genotyping. High-throughput TCR immunosequencing, statistical association of individual TCRs with disease status, and machine learning were combined to predict cytomegalovirus infection status. Typing coverage varied by locus: about 620-640 donors for A, B, C, DRB1 and DQB1; roughly 520 for DQA1; about 570 for DPA1; around 490 for DPB1. To decide whether each TCR beta V gene segment behaved as functional or pseudogenic, an earlier analysis of over 500 of the donors relied on high-throughput TCR beta sequencing. Four to six DR-DQ haplotypes were handled as single units for association and clustering, since linkage in the cohort was strong. Class I and class II HLA loci were covered by the typing at four-digit resolution. In the later analysis, no new phenotypic data were used to find candidate immune exposures; instead, reliance was placed on TCR beta sequences and their occurrence across donors. Donor age, sex, ethnicity and CMV serostatus were compiled alongside the repertoire data.

As regards this clone: The target of this receptor is not known. There are no base qualities to consult, and no much larger clone falls within one base.

In total, roughly 670 healthy bone marrow donors made up the cohort. At the time of sampling, all cohort members were nominally healthy, though unrecorded immune exposures were likely present. The donor was CMV seronegative and belonged to the group of 380 or so seronegative cohort members. Every donor gave a peripheral blood sample, and the peripheral blood mononuclear cells from that sample were used for TCR beta sequencing. Genomic DNA extraction from the blood cell samples was performed with the Qiagen DNeasy Blood Extraction Kit. The library relied on the immunoSEQ multiplex PCR assay. The multiplex PCR relied on a mix of 60 forward primers for TCR Vbeta segments and 13 reverse primers for TCR Jbeta segments. A multiplex PCR assay on genomic DNA amplified the CDR3 region of rearranged TCR beta genes. The Illumina HiSeq System was used to sequence the amplified TCR beta libraries as 87-base-pair reads. Processing in the source paper ran as follows. A later analysis counted about 82 million unique TCR beta chains across the 700 or so repertoires, and around 9.9 million of these chains were shared by at least two donors. To remove PCR and sequencing errors, raw reads were error-corrected and collapsed into unique sequences using a nearest-neighbor algorithm that merged closely related sequences. Alignment of CDR3 sequences to IMGT reference sequences was used to assign V, D and J gene segments. For a sequence to be retained, a match of at least six nucleotides to both a V gene segment and a J gene segment was required. A rearrangement was called productive if the CDR3 had no stop codons and remained in frame with V and J, and every other rearrangement was called non-productive. Following IMGT convention, CDR3 was defined as the stretch from the second conserved V-encoded cysteine up to the conserved J-encoded phenylalanine. The earlier analysis of about 610 of the donors excluded sequences that lacked an unambiguous match to a single V gene segment. An earlier analysis of fewer than 750 of the donors called V segments functional above 56.7% productive rearrangements and segregating when the between-donor standard deviation exceeded 5%. To diagnose cytomegalovirus status from the catalog of TCR beta chain sequences, a statistical classification framework was built. In a later analysis, V and J genes were assigned by comparing TCR nucleotide sequences against IMGT/GENE-DB human TR gene sequences. Using the TCRdist pipeline, a later analysis assigned CDR3 sequences along with most-parsimonious VDJ recombination scenarios. In a later analysis, every TCR beta chain was defined by the combination of its CDR3 amino acid sequence and its V-gene family, and reads without a unique V-gene family were dropped. A later analysis removed nearly 600 highly shared, low-generation-probability nucleotide sequences to deal with suspected cross-contamination and a sequencing artifact. A later analysis calculated a clonal expansion index for each public chain from normalized within-repertoire ranks of inferred template counts. A later analysis computed generation probabilities with a VDJ recombination model fitted to out-of-frame rearrangements, and checked the results against IGoR. A later analysis scored TCR-TCR, TCR-HLA and TCR-CMV co-occurrence with hypergeometric tests, applying a repertoire-size bias correction to TCR pairs. In a later analysis, false discovery rates were estimated by permuting HLA or CMV assignments 20 times. A later analysis grouped co-occurring TCRs with DBSCAN, adding TCRdist sequence similarity when clustering within HLA-allele-positive subsets. For co-occurrence clustering, repertoires with fewer than 30,000 or more than 120,000 public chains were excluded, along with five repertoires with anomalous nucleotide sharing. TCRdb obtained this table from immuneACCESS and retained in-frame rearrangements with V and J assigned. These tables miss some clones; where compared with another copy, unresolved V genes account for less than half of the shortfall, and the remainder is unexplained. D and trimming were read from the DNA, whereas the V and J calls and clone size are those reported in that table. Across this sample there are about 69,000 clones, with just over 65% seen only once. Of the sample, roughly 11% is held by the ten largest clones.

Overall study results and their limits: A further reported finding was that TCR beta sequences accurately predicted the HLA-A and HLA-B alleles for most subjects in the first cohort. Correlated functional status among segregating V segments might be attributable to linkage disequilibrium, but an unknown experimental factor could not be ruled out. In a later analysis, TCR association rates were found to vary across HLA loci, with the most associated TCRs seen for DRB1 alleles and the fewest for HLA-C alleles. Immune exposure information for the cohort was limited to CMV serostatus. A later genetic analysis associated a missense DCLRE1C variant with V-gene and J-gene trimming of TCR beta chains, and an independent cohort replicated the association. Because HLA typing was missing for some donors at each locus, association tests included only the typed subset. Most TCR sequences were seen in very few donors, while some public TCRs were found in many individuals. It was suggested by the authors that the approach could potentially be generalized to other disease states and immunological phenotypes. Assigning TCR associations to individual alleles was difficult when HLA alleles, especially DR and DQ, strongly co-occurred. According to a later genetic analysis, donors in an Asian-associated ancestry cluster had fewer N-insertions in productive TCRs than the approximately 670-donor mean. A cluster of highly shared sequence variants was judged likely to be a technical artifact of the sequencing pipeline. A later analysis reported that several top co-occurrence clusters appeared linked to parvovirus B19, influenza, CMV and Epstein-Barr virus. An earlier analysis of approximately 590 of the donors showed that most TCR beta V segments appeared in productive rearrangements either about 90% or about 30% of the time, which broadly matched IMGT annotations. In a later analysis, most CMV-associated TCR beta chains were found to appear HLA-restricted, with HLA associations seemingly driven largely by CMV exposure. Some IMGT-functional V segments, including TRBV6-2 and TRBV6-3, could not be distinguished by the 87-base-pair reads and were therefore excluded. A later analysis associated 15,000 to 20,000 TCR beta sequences with specific HLA alleles at a false discovery rate of 0.05. In the study, approximately 150 TCR beta chains were listed as associated with cytomegalovirus. Cytomegalovirus status was reported to be diagnosed by the classifier with high specificity and sensitivity in both the original and validation cohorts. In vitro tests confirmed that three of the cytomegalovirus-associated TCR beta chains recognize cytomegalovirus antigens. In a later analysis, HLA-associated TCR beta chains showed more clonal expansion and lower generation probabilities than non-associated chains that were equally common. Presence/absence analyses assumed roughly uniform sequencing depth across donors, an assumption that may not hold. In this cohort, only TCR beta chains were sequenced, and detectable features were limited by the absence of alpha or paired-chain data. Because counts were too low, seventeen rarely observed V segments, including chromosome 9 orphons, were excluded from the earlier analysis of 587 of the donors.

CDR1 MDHEN and CDR2 SYDVKM are derived from the germline V gene. Here V drops 2 bases and J drops 4 bases, and the junction holds 4 bases not matched to any gene. The CDR3 has 15 amino acids, counting the end cysteine and phenylalanine. Only the CDR3 region is kept as DNA, spanning 45 bases read in frame from base 1. The source material was PBMCs. The source is a woman aged 25 to 39 in good health and CMV-seronegative. The V and J segments used are TRBV28 and TRBJ1-1; TRBD1 fits 10 bases in the junction. CDR3 sequence: CASSLLGQGSTEAFF. The DNA sequence follows: TGTGCCAGCAGTTTACTGGGACAGGGGAGCACTGAAGCTTTCTTT.